Sequencing of this T cell receptor beta chain was carried out in a study of cytomegalovirus exposure and HLA in healthy donors. Study-wide results and limits: What a later analysis reportedly showed was that an Asian-associated ancestry cluster had fewer N-insertions than the approximately 700-donor mean.

This clone showed up just a few times. What it recognizes is unknown. Amplification used 60 Vbeta primers and 13 Jbeta primers. The repertoire was sequenced with immunoSEQ multiplex PCR; TCRdb's copy has only in-frame clones and lacks some. The sample lists under 200,000 clones, roughly 73% occurring once. Sequencing was carried out using PBMCs. This clonotype originated in a woman aged 25 to 39 in good health and CMV-seronegative.

CDR3 DNA sequence: TGTGCCAGCAGCCCGACTAGCGGGGAATCCTACAATGAGCAGTTCTTC. This sequence encodes CASSPTSGESYNEQFF. The V call is TRBV5-5, the J call TRBJ2-1, with TRBD2 identical over 11 bases. The CDR3 has 16 amino acids. Germline CDR1 reads SGHKS; CDR2 reads YYEKEE (reference sequence). V was clipped by 4 bases and J by 1 base; unmatched bases: 4.